What follows are 12 T cell receptor beta chains derived from one specimen sequenced in a study of regulatory T cells. Findings of the study overall: In CD3G deficiency, regulatory T cells had lower Shannon diversity than autologous conventional CD4+ and control regulatory cells.

The primer mix had 52 TRBV and 13 TRBJ primers. Assay: immunoSEQ multiplex PCR; the TCRdb copy retains only in-frame clones and omits some. This sample has 3,000 to 3,500 clones, with around 94% found just once. Their antigen targets remain unknown. The sequenced sample consisted of CD4+ Tregs sorted from blood. The source is a person aged 18-29 years with CD3G deficiency.

In its sample, this clone was seen once. The chain couples TRBV28 to TRBJ1-5; D remains unclear. Trimming shortened V by 8 bases and J by 6 bases, and 20 bases separated the two germline ends. Germline CDR1 and CDR2: MDHEN and SYDVKM. This CDR3 has 15 residues. The CDR3 DNA reads TGTGCCAGCTTGGGTCCCGGGCCTGGTGGTCAGCCCCAGCATTTT. Protein product: CASLGPGPGGQPQHF.

The chain couples TRBV6-6 to TRBJ1-1, with 9 nucleotides matching TRBD1. The CDR3 sequence is 15 residues long. Trimming took 5 bases from V and 5 from J; bases not matched to a gene: 9. CDR1 MNHNY and CDR2 SVGAGI come from the germline V gene (reference sequence). The CDR3 DNA is TGTGCCAGCAGTCCCCCGGGACAGGGACAGACTGAAGCTTTCTTT. This sequence encodes CASSPPGQGQTEAFF.

This clone was found a few times. The rearrangement uses TRBV20-1 and TRBJ1-1; D not certain. Germline CDR1 and CDR2: DFQATT and SNEGSKA (reference sequence). Deletions cut 2 bases from V and 7 bases from J, with 8 bases between. The CDR3 length is 11 residues. In DNA form, the CDR3 reads TGCAGTGCTAGAAGAGACGGTGAAGCTTTCTTT. Its translation: CSARRDGEAFF.

This clone was seen a single time. The V gene is TRBV6-1, the J gene TRBJ1-2; D not resolved. V lost 0 bases and J lost 1, with 9 bases in between. Germline values: CDR1 MNHNS, CDR2 SASEGT. This CDR3 has 15 amino acids. The CDR3 region is CASSEAQRINYGYTF. In DNA, the CDR3 is TGTGCCAGCAGTGAAGCTCAACGGATTAACTATGGCTACACCTTC.

In this sample, this clone turned up once. The rearrangement uses TRBV6-5 and TRBJ2-7; D is perhaps TRBD1 (5 bases). This CDR3 is 15 amino acids long. CDR1 and CDR2 from the germline V gene are MNHEY and SVGAGI. With 0 bases removed from V and 4 bases from J, the gap between germline ends came to 13 bases. CDR3 protein: CASSYSEGARYEQYF. The CDR3 bases are TGTGCCAGCAGTTACTCGGAAGGGGCGAGGTACGAGCAGTACTTC.

The chain recombines TRBV7-9 with TRBJ1-2, with 8 bases that match TRBD1. Germline V gene lookup returns CDR1 SEHNR and CDR2 FQNEAQ (reference sequence). The V and J ends lost 5 bases and 7 bases, in that order; junction bases with no gene match: 6. The CDR3 runs 13 residues. CDR3 residues: CASSQDREGGYTF. In DNA form, the CDR3 reads TGTGCCAGCAGCCAGGACAGGGAGGGTGGCTACACCTTC.

The chain carries TRBV6-6 and TRBJ2-2, with 7 bases lining up with TRBD1. Trimming cost V 6 bases and J 6 bases; bases outside gene matches: 7. The CDR3 has 14 amino acids. The germline gives CDR1 MNHNY, CDR2 SVGAGI (reference sequence). In nucleotides, the CDR3 is TGTGCCAGCAGGTTCGACAGGGCGGCCGGGGAGCTGTTTTTT. It specifies CASRFDRAAGELFF.

The chain joins TRBV19 to TRBJ2-3, with 7 bases fitting TRBD2. The CDR3 extends over 15 amino acids. Trimming cost V 5 bases and J 2 bases; bases outside gene matches: 7. From germline, CDR1 is LNHDA and CDR2 SQIVND (reference sequence). The CDR3 sequence is CASSRGELITDTQYF. CDR3 coding DNA: TGTGCCAGTAGTCGGGGGGAATTGATCACAGATACGCAGTATTTT. The full variable domain, rest sourced from reference TRBV19 and TRBJ2-3, is DGGITQSPKYLFRKEGQNVTLSCEQNLNHDAMYWYRQDPGQGLRLIYYSQIVNDFQKGDIAEGYSVSREKKESFPLTVTSAQKNPTAFYLCASSRGELITDTQYFGPGTRLTVL.

The rearrangement joins TRBV28 to TRBJ2-7, with 11 bases aligning to TRBD2. The V and J ends lost 1 base and 4 bases, in that order; junction bases with no gene match: 15. The CDR3 covers 19 residues. Germline V CDR1 and CDR2: MDHEN, SYDVKM. CDR3 region: CASSLSGLAGGTIPYEQYF. The DNA of the CDR3 is TGTGCCAGCAGTTTATCCGGTTTAGCGGGAGGGACGATCCCATACGAGCAGTACTTC.

The chain joins TRBV10-3 to TRBJ1-6; D not resolved. The germline V gene has CDR1 ENHRY and CDR2 SYGVKD. Deletions cut 0 bases from V and 9 bases from J, with 12 bases between. This CDR3 spans 15 amino acids. CDR3 in amino acids: CAISESLGIGSPLHF. The CDR3 nucleotides read TGTGCCATCAGTGAGTCGTTAGGAATAGGTTCACCCCTCCACTTT.

V and J are TRBV6-1 and TRBJ2-7, with D perhaps TRBD1 or TRBD2 (5 bases each). The CDR3 is 12 residues long. The V gene's germline CDR1 is MNHNS and CDR2 SASEGT. Trimming took 1 base from V and 7 from J, leaving 8 bases between them. The CDR3 nucleotides read TGTGCCAGCAGTGAAGTGGGGGTGGAGCAGTACTTC. Protein: CASSEVGVEQYF.

The rearrangement links TRBV23-1 to TRBJ2-7, with D unclear. TRBV23-1 is an open reading frame whose function is uncertain. The CDR3 covers 11 residues. The germline V and J ends were trimmed by 0 bases and 5 bases, with 2 bases remaining between them. CDR3 loop: CASSQSHEQYF. The DNA of the CDR3 is TGCGCCAGCAGTCAATCCCACGAGCAGTACTTC.